The 28 T cell receptor beta chains listed next were all sequenced from one sample in a study of blood T cells in healthy people across ages. PCR was performed a second time for 7 to 11 cycles using a sample-barcoded 5' primer and a J-beta primer mix. In TCRdb, the 5' RACE reads were re-called with MiXCR into one record per CDR3 protein. The sample contains 600,000 to 800,000 distinct CDR3 sequences, roughly 20% of which appear only once. Sequenced: blood. The receptors were gathered from a man between 70 and 80 years old in good health.

The chain joins TRBV29-1 to TRBJ1-1, with D possibly being TRBD1 (5 bases). There are 13 residues in the CDR3. V lost 2 bases and J 4 bases, leaving 11 bases between the germline ends. CDR1 and CDR2 from the germline V gene are SQVTM and ANQGSEA. The CDR3 DNA reads TGCAGCGTTGAAAGGGGCCCAAGCACTGAAGCTTTCTTT. Translation: CSVERGPSTEAFF. Drawing the rest from reference TRBV29-1 and TRBJ1-1, the complete variable domain is SAVISQKPSRDICQRGTSLTIQCQVDSQVTMMFWYRQQPGQSLTLIATANQGSEATYESGFVIDKFPISRPNLTFSTLTVSNMSPEDSSIYLCSVERGPSTEAFFGQGTRLTVV.

Notes on this clonotype: The junction shows a germline mismatch at one end, possibly a read error. The CDR3 region is CASATIGSGSTIYF. Written as DNA, the CDR3 is TGTGCCAGCGCGACAATTGGCTCTGGAAGCACCATATATTTT. The chain recombines TRBV12-3 or TRBV12-4 with TRBJ1-3; D remains unclear. CDR3 size: 14 residues.

There are a few counts of this clonotype. The V call is TRBV9, the J call TRBJ2-5; 11 bases map to TRBD1. With the DNA end fitting TRBJ2-7 better, the J assignment may be wrong. The CDR3 has 15 residues. CDR1 and CDR2 (germline): SGDLS, YYNGEE. The CDR3 sequence is CASSGGGTGGYEQYF. DNA of the CDR3: TGTGCCAGCAGCGGAGGAGGGACAGGGGGCTACGAGCAGTACTTC.

V usage is TRBV7-9 and J usage is TRBJ1-6; D gene ambiguous. The V gene's germline CDR1 is SEHNR and CDR2 FQNEAQ (reference sequence). V dropped 3 bases and J dropped 10 bases, with 13 bases sitting between them. The length of the CDR3 is 14 residues. The CDR3 DNA reads TGTGCCAGCAGCTTTGGCCAATCAAGATCACCCCTCCACTTT. Amino acids: CASSFGQSRSPLHF.

This clonotype occurred a few times. The chain couples TRBV29-1 to TRBJ1-1, with D maybe TRBD1 (6 bases). Trimming took 3 bases from V and 5 from J, leaving 10 bases between them. The CDR3 length is 12 residues. CDR1 is SQVTM and CDR2 is ANQGSEA in the germline V gene. Here the CDR3 reads CSVDRGSTEAFF. As DNA, the CDR3 is TGCAGCGTTGATAGGGGGAGTACTGAAGCTTTCTTT.

This clonotype was seen ten or more times. V usage is TRBV9 and J usage is TRBJ2-5; possible D gene TRBD2, 5 bases. TRBJ2-7 matches the DNA end more closely, so the J call is doubtful. Germline values: CDR1 SGDLS, CDR2 YYNGEE. The CDR3 has 15 amino acids. CDR3 in amino acids: CASSAALGYSYEQYF. The CDR3 DNA follows: TGTGCCAGCAGCGCTGCACTAGGTTACTCCTACGAGCAGTACTTC.

The rearrangement links TRBV7-4 to TRBJ2-3, with TRBD2 matching 11 bases. The V segment lost 1 base and the J segment 3 bases; nucleotides outside the gene matches: 3. Germline CDR1 reads SGHVT; CDR2 reads SQSDAQ. CDR3 length equals 16 residues. CDR3 coding DNA: TGTGCCAGCAGCTTAGAAATAGCGGGAGGGACAGATACGCAGTATTTT. It is translated as CASSLEIAGGTDTQYF.

This clonotype was detected a few times. V gene TRBV7-9 combines with J gene TRBJ2-7; 12 bases fit TRBD2. Germline V lookup: CDR1 SEHNR, CDR2 FQNEAQ (reference sequence). V shed 5 bases, J shed 2 bases, and the junction held 7 bases outside the gene matches. The CDR3 length is 16 residues. The CDR3 nucleotides read TGTGCCAGCAGCCCCAGGACTAGCGGGAACACCTACGAGCAGTACTTC. It specifies CASSPRTSGNTYEQYF.

This clonotype was recorded at least ten times. V gene TRBV28 combines with J gene TRBJ2-7; no definite D call. CDR3 length: 13 amino acids. Trimming stripped 3 bases from V and 2 bases from J, with 8 bases between. Looked up from germline, CDR1 is MDHEN and CDR2 is SYDVKM. CDR3 sequence (DNA): TGTGCCAGCAGTTTGCGACAAACCTACGAGCAGTACTTC. This translates into CASSLRQTYEQYF.

The chain recombines TRBV29-1 with TRBJ2-5; TRBD1 matches at 10 bases. Germline CDR1 and CDR2: SQVTM and ANQGSEA. The CDR3 has 15 residues. The V gene end was trimmed by 6 bases and the J gene end by 5 bases; junction bases not matched to a gene: 12. The CDR3 sequence is CSVAALTGGVETQYF. The CDR3 DNA reads TGCAGCGTCGCCGCCCTGACAGGGGGCGTGGAGACCCAGTACTTC.

This clonotype has more than one count but fewer than ten. This chain joins TRBV4-2 and TRBJ2-5, with D perhaps matching TRBD1 or TRBD2 (6 bases each). The DNA end lines up better with TRBJ2-1; the J call may be wrong. Germline-derived CDR1 and CDR2 are LGHNA and YNFKEQ. This CDR3 is built from 16 residues. The CDR3 coding sequence is TGTGCCAGCAGCCAAGATCGAGGTGGGGGCGGGGATGAGCAGTTCTTC. Protein: CASSQDRGGGGDEQFF.

This rearrangement joins TRBV7-3 to TRBJ2-5; 10 bases fit TRBD2. Trimming removed 6 bases from V and 11 bases from J; junction bases left unmatched: 15. Germline V lookup: CDR1 SGHTA, CDR2 FQGTGA. The CDR3 has 15 amino acids. The CDR3 is CASSPGTSAINEQYF. Here the CDR3 DNA reads TGTGCCAGCAGTCCCGGGACTAGCGCGATCAATGAGCAGTACTTC.

The V and J genes are TRBV5-1 and TRBJ2-5; 13 bases line up with TRBD2. The CDR3 sequence is 17 residues long. The ends lost 0 bases at V and 8 bases at J; junction bases unmatched: 10. CDR1 and CDR2 (germline): SGHRS, YFSETQ. The DNA for the CDR3 is TGCGCCAGCAGCTTGGGGGCGACTAGCGGGAGGCCCCTAACCCAGTACTTC. It yields the protein CASSLGATSGRPLTQYF.

This clonotype was observed a handful of times. The chain carries TRBV20-1 and TRBJ2-5, with D unresolved. Deletions cut 3 bases from V and 11 bases from J, with 19 bases between. The CDR3 totals 13 residues. Germline V CDR1 and CDR2: DFQATT, SNEGSKA (reference sequence). Here the CDR3 reads CSASGVTRTEQYF. The CDR3 region has the DNA TGCAGTGCTAGTGGAGTCACCCGGACGGAGCAGTACTTC.

The CDR3 reads CASSLLPTGSYEQYF. DNA for the CDR3: TGCGCCAGCAGCTTACTACCCACCGGGTCCTACGAGCAGTACTTC. The chain carries TRBV5-1 and TRBJ2-7; no clear D gene. Between the trimmed V and J ends, which lost 2 bases and 1 base, there was a span of 13 bases. Germline-derived CDR1 and CDR2 are SGHRS and YFSETQ. The CDR3 consists of 15 residues.

This chain's CDR3 is CASDVMNTEAFF. CDR3 nucleotide sequence: TGTGCTAGTGATGTAATGAACACTGAAGCTTTCTTT. This rearrangement joins TRBV12-5 to TRBJ1-1; D is unresolved. The CDR3 is 12 residues long. CDR1 is LGHNT and CDR2 is FRNRAP in the germline V gene. V lost 7 bases, J lost 0 bases, and 6 bases lay in between.

Notes on this clonotype: A much larger clone differs from this one at a single base, so this may be a read error. The V call is TRBV11-3, the J call TRBJ2-1, with D unresolved. In germline, CDR1 is SGHNT, CDR2 YENEEA. The CDR3 loop spans 13 amino acids. The chain's CDR3 is CASSELGYNEHFF. CDR3 nucleotides: TGTGCCAGCAGCGAATTGGGCTACAATGAGCATTTCTTC.

The chain joins TRBV6-6 to TRBJ2-5; the D gene is possibly TRBD2 (6 bases). The end of the DNA is better explained by TRBJ2-1, so the J call may be wrong. This CDR3 is 15 amino acids long. CDR1 MNHNY and CDR2 SVGAGI come from the germline V gene (reference sequence). The CDR3 loop reads CASSYPGTSENEQFF. The CDR3 nucleotides read TGTGCCAGCAGTTACCCGGGGACTTCGGAGAATGAGCAGTTCTTC.

This clonotype was seen only a few times. The V call is TRBV28, the J call TRBJ2-7; D might be TRBD1 (5 bases). The CDR3 contains 13 residues. Germline values: CDR1 MDHEN, CDR2 SYDVKM. V was shortened by 6 bases and J by 0 bases, with 9 bases between the two germline ends. The CDR3 protein is CASRAGYSYEQYF. The DNA of the CDR3 is TGTGCCAGCAGAGCAGGGTACTCCTACGAGCAGTACTTC.

The chain couples TRBV27 to TRBJ1-1, with TRBD1 matching over 7 bases. The CDR3 runs to 16 residues. Germline-derived CDR1 and CDR2 are MNHEY and SMNVEV (reference sequence). Trimming at V came to 0 bases and at J to 4 bases, leaving 8 bases not matched to a gene. Here the CDR3 reads CASSLSLRGLSTEAFF. The CDR3 DNA reads as TGTGCCAGCAGTTTATCGCTTAGGGGGCTGAGCACTGAAGCTTTCTTT.

V and J are TRBV4-3 and TRBJ2-5, with D perhaps TRBD1 (6 bases). TRBJ2-7 matches the DNA end more closely, so the J call is doubtful. The CDR3 is 15 residues long. Germline V CDR1 and CDR2: LGHNA, YSLEER. As DNA, the CDR3 is TGCGCCAGCAGCCAAGATCGGGACACCGCCTACGAGCAGTACTTC. It translates to CASSQDRDTAYEQYF.

A word on this clonotype: This may stem from a read error, because a much larger clone lies one nucleotide away. The chain is built from TRBV20-1 and TRBJ2-1; TRBD2 aligns across 8 bases. CDR1 DFQATT and CDR2 SNEGSKA come from the germline V gene (reference sequence). This CDR3 is built from 14 residues. This chain's CDR3 is CSAQAGGSYNEQLF. The CDR3, as DNA: TGCAGTGCGCAGGCGGGAGGTTCCTACAATGAGCAGCTCTTC.

The sample holds a few counts of this clonotype. J is TRBJ2-2 and V is TRBV10-3; 12 nucleotides match TRBD2. V lost 0 bases and J lost 5; bases outside the gene matches: 4. Germline CDR1 is ENHRY and CDR2 is SYGVKD. This CDR3 is 17 amino acids long. This CDR3 reads CAISESTSGGLTGELFF. In nucleotides, the CDR3 is TGTGCCATCAGTGAGTCGACTAGCGGGGGTCTTACCGGGGAGCTGTTTTTT.

This clonotype was detected ten times or more. The V gene is TRBV10-3, the J gene TRBJ1-5; D not certain. V lost 3 bases and J 3 bases, leaving 3 bases between the germline ends. This CDR3 comprises 12 residues. The germline gives CDR1 ENHRY, CDR2 SYGVKD. CDR3 sequence reads: CAISDNNQPQHF. For the CDR3, the DNA is TGTGCCATCAGTGACAACAATCAGCCCCAGCATTTT.

Of note for this clonotype: A much larger clone differs by one base, so this may be a read error. In DNA, the CDR3 is TGTGCCTGCAGCTCCAGGGGAGGTAACATTCAGTACTTC. Protein product: CACSSRGGNIQYF. The V gene is TRBV7-3, the J gene TRBJ2-4; perhaps D is TRBD1 or TRBD2 (6 bases each). The germline CDR1 and CDR2 sequences are SGHTA and FQGTGA. The CDR3 has 13 residues. Together with reference TRBV7-3 and TRBJ2-4, the CDR3 gives the full variable domain: GAGVSQTPSNKVTEKGKYVELRCDPISGHTALYWYRQSLGQGPEFLIYFQGTGAADDSGLPNDRFFAVRPEGSVSTLKIQRTERGDSAVYLCACSSRGGNIQYFGAGTRLSVL.

This clonotype was recorded a few times. This chain uses TRBV20-1 with TRBJ2-1; 11 positions agree with TRBD2. Germline V gene data show CDR1 as DFQATT and CDR2 as SNEGSKA (reference sequence). The trim removed 2 bases at V and 6 bases at J, leaving 9 bases unmatched. The CDR3 runs 16 residues. CDR3 DNA: TGCAGTGCTAGAATCATAGCGGGAGGGCGGGCCAATGAGCAGTTCTTC. As protein: CSARIIAGGRANEQFF.

The rearrangement uses TRBV27 and TRBJ2-7; TRBD1 agrees at 12 bases. Germline lookup yields CDR1 MNHEY and CDR2 SMNVEV (reference sequence). Losses at the gene ends were 5 bases for V and 0 bases for J; bases not matched to a gene: 2. The length of the CDR3 is 15 residues. CDR3 in DNA: TGTGCCAGCAGTATGGGACAGGGGGCCTCCTACGAGCAGTACTTC. This codes for CASSMGQGASYEQYF.

This clonotype was seen more than once but under ten times. Here the CDR3 DNA reads TGCGCCAGCAGCTTGGAAGGGTACACCGGGGAGCTGTTTTTT. It specifies CASSLEGYTGELFF. The genes are TRBV5-1 and TRBJ2-2; no firm D call. Germline CDR1 is SGHRS and CDR2 is YFSETQ. This CDR3 spans 14 amino acids. Trimming stripped 0 bases from V and 3 bases from J, with 6 bases between.